The 14 T cell receptor beta chains given below trace back to one sample, sequenced in a study of control samples from healthy donors and cancer patients. TCRdb's copy holds only in-frame clones and misses some; the assay was immunoSEQ multiplex PCR. The sample shows under 200,000 clones, approximately 90% of them seen only once. Sequencing input: blood. The receptors here all came from a woman in her thirties in good health.

The chain carries TRBV28 and TRBJ1-3; D gene uncertain. The CDR3 spans 13 residues. Germline CDR1 is MDHEN and CDR2 is SYDVKM. Between the trimmed V and J ends, which lost 3 bases and 5 bases, there was a span of 8 bases. The DNA for the CDR3 is TGTGCCAGCAGTTTCCCAACAAGAAACACCATATATTTT. Protein product: CASSFPTRNTIYF.

The V and J genes are TRBV6-5 and TRBJ1-6; D uncertain. Germline V CDR1 and CDR2: MNHEY, SVGAGI. The CDR3 loop spans 15 amino acids. Trimming pared 6 bases from V and 0 bases from J, leaving 9 bases between. CDR3 residues: CASRASSSYNSPLHF. The DNA of the CDR3 is TGTGCCAGCAGGGCCAGCAGCTCCTATAATTCACCCCTCCACTTT.

CDR3 nucleotide sequence: TGTGCCAGCAGTTCCGGGCTGGGGGTACACACTGAAGCTTTCTTT. Encoded protein: CASSSGLGVHTEAFF. This rearrangement joins TRBV6-6 to TRBJ1-1; TRBD1 is a possible D gene (5 bases). V lost 4 bases, J lost 3 bases, and 15 bases lay in between. The CDR3 covers 15 residues. Germline V lookup: CDR1 MNHNY, CDR2 SVGAGI (reference sequence).

The chain has TRBV21-1 and TRBJ2-7; TRBD2, the table's D call, was not compared with the DNA. TRBV21-1 is labeled a pseudogene. The CDR3 sequence is 15 residues long. The CDR3 nucleotides are TGTGCCAGCAGCAACCGGAGTTCGCCTCTCTACGAGCAGTACTTC. This translates into CASSNRSSPLYEQYF.

CDR3 sequence (DNA): TGTGCCAGCAGCCAAGAGGCGCCACCTGGCGAGCAGTACTTC. Translated: CASSQEAPPGEQYF. J is TRBJ2-7 and V is TRBV4-2; unclear D gene. Germline V gene lookup returns CDR1 LGHNA and CDR2 YNFKEQ. The CDR3 totals 14 residues. Trimming stripped 0 bases from V and 6 bases from J, with 12 bases between.

The chain recombines TRBV4-2 with TRBJ2-7, with 9 bases lining up with TRBD1. Germline-derived CDR1 and CDR2 are LGHNA and YNFKEQ. V lost 1 base, J lost 6 bases, and 7 bases stayed unmatched. This CDR3 has 15 residues. The CDR3 spells CASSQVGDRAVEQYF. The CDR3 coding sequence is TGTGCCAGCAGCCAAGTGGGGGACAGGGCTGTCGAGCAGTACTTC.

This chain uses TRBV28 with TRBJ1-2; unclear D gene. Germline loops: CDR1 MDHEN, CDR2 SYDVKM. The V end lost 4 bases, the J end lost 0 bases, and 12 bases lay between the germline ends. CDR3 length equals 15 residues. The CDR3 DNA follows: TGTGCCAGCAGTTCCCCCCCACGTCCTAACTATGGCTACACCTTC. It yields the protein CASSSPPRPNYGYTF.

The chain uses TRBV2 and TRBJ2-7; 12 positions match TRBD2. The CDR3 totals 14 residues. The V and J ends lost 7 bases and 5 bases, in that order; junction bases with no gene match: 6. Germline-derived CDR1 and CDR2 are SNHLY and FYNNEI. In DNA, the CDR3 is TGTGCCAGCATTATGACTAGCGGGAGCGACGAGCAGTACTTC. It yields the protein CASIMTSGSDEQYF.

The CDR3 is CASSLVGDRVDYEQYF. The CDR3 DNA sequence: TGCGCCAGCAGCTTGGTTGGGGACAGGGTTGACTACGAGCAGTACTTC. The chain uses TRBV5-1 and TRBJ2-7; TRBD1 matches 9 bases. The CDR3 is 16 amino acids. J was trimmed by 3 bases and V by 0 bases; bases with no gene match: 7. The V gene's germline CDR1 is SGHRS and CDR2 YFSETQ.

This chain joins TRBV7-8 and TRBJ2-7; 11 bases line up with TRBD1. V was clipped by 4 bases and J by 4 bases; unmatched bases: 3. This CDR3 has 14 amino acids. From germline, CDR1 is SGHVS and CDR2 FQNEAQ. CDR3 DNA: TGTGCCAGCAGCTCCGGACAGGGGGCATACGAGCAGTACTTC. The encoded protein is CASSSGQGAYEQYF. The variable domain in full, with the rest retrieved from reference TRBV7-8 and TRBJ2-7, is GAGVSQSPRYKVAKRGQDVALRCDPISGHVSLFWYQQALGQGPEFLTYFQNEAQLDKSGLPSDRFFAERPEGSVSTLKIQRTQQEDSAVYLCASSSGQGAYEQYFGPGTRLTVT.

This clone has only a few counts. The chain has TRBV13 and TRBJ2-7; D unresolved. The CDR3 has 13 residues. V was clipped by 5 bases and J by 4 bases, with 12 bases between them. The germline gives CDR1 PRHDT, CDR2 FYEKMQ (reference sequence). The CDR3 DNA sequence: TGTGCCAGCAGCAGCCGGACCTTGTACGAGCAGTACTTC. Its translation: CASSSRTLYEQYF.

The chain joins TRBV28 to TRBJ1-2, with D possibly being TRBD1 (5 bases). Trimming stripped 9 bases from V and 0 bases from J, with 11 bases between. Germline CDR1 is MDHEN and CDR2 is SYDVKM. This CDR3 has 13 residues. The CDR3 is CASLQVSNYGYTF. The CDR3 DNA reads TGTGCCAGTTTACAGGTATCTAACTATGGCTACACCTTC.

Turning to this clone: Other DNA sequences in this specimen translate into the identical CDR3. The chain couples TRBV18 to TRBJ2-6; D gene unclear. In germline, CDR1 is KGHSH, CDR2 LQKENI. CDR3 size: 15 residues. V lost 1 base and J lost 2, with 6 bases in between. CDR3 loop: CASSPQGTGANVLTF. CDR3 DNA sequence: TGTGCCAGCTCACCACAGGGAACTGGGGCCAACGTCCTGACTTTC.

This clone was found a few times. The chain is built from TRBV6-2 or TRBV6-3 and TRBJ2-3, with 8 bases that match TRBD2. Germline trimming cut 2 bases from V and 4 bases from J; bases unmatched to any gene: 5. This CDR3 is built from 15 residues. Germline loops: CDR1 MNHEY, CDR2 SVGEGT. The chain's CDR3 is CASSYVGLEADTQYF. The CDR3 DNA reads as TGTGCCAGCAGTTACGTGGGACTAGAAGCAGATACGCAGTATTTT.